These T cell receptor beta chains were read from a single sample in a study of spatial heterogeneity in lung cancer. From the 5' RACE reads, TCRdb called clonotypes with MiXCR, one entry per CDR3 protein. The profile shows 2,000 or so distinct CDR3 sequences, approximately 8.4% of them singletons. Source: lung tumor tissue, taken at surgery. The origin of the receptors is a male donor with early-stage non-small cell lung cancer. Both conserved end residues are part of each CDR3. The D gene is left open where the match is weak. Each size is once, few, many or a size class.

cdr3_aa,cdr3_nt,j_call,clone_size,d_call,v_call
CATYQQGFSEKLFF,TGTGCCACTTATCAACAGGGGTTTAGTGAAAAACTGTTTTTT,TRBJ1-4,medium-sized,TRBD1,TRBV28
CATSDPRRTGSTDTQYF,TGTGCCACCAGTGACCCGCGTCGGACAGGCAGCACAGATACGCAGTATTTT,TRBJ2-3,medium-sized,TRBD1,TRBV24-1
CASSLWAGRGETQYF,TGTGCCAGCAGCTTATGGGCAGGCCGGGGAGAGACCCAGTACTTC,TRBJ2-5,many,NA,TRBV7-2
CASRFSGDWIGETQYF,TGTGCCTCGAGGTTTAGTGGGGATTGGATCGGAGAGACCCAGTACTTC,TRBJ2-5,many,NA,TRBV30